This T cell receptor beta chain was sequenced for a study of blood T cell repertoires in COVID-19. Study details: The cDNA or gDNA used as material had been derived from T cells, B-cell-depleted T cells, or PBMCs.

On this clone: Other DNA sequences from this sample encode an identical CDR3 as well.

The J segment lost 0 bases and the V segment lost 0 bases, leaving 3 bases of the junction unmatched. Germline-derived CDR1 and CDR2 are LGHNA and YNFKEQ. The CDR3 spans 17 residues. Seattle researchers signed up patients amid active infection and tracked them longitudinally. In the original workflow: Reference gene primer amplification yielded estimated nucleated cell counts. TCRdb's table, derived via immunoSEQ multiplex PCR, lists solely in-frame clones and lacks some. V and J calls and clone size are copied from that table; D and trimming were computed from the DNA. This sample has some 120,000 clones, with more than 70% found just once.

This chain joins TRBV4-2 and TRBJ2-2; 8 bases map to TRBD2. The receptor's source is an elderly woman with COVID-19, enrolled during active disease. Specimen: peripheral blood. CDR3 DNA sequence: TGTGCCAGCAGCCAAGATTCGCGGGGGGCGAACACCGGGGAGCTGTTTTTT. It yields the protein CASSQDSRGANTGELFF.